These T cell receptor beta chains were read from a single sample in a study of cytomegalovirus exposure and HLA in healthy donors. Libraries were prepared by immunoSEQ multiplex PCR; TCRdb keeps only in-frame clonotypes and omits some of them. In total, the table holds 50,000 to 75,000 clones. Sequenced material: PBMCs. These receptors were taken from a woman aged 18 to 35 in good health and CMV-seronegative. The CDR3 runs from the conserved cysteine through the conserved F or W. The D gene is left open where the match is weak.

J gene	V gene	CDR3 length	D gene	CDR3 protein	CDR3 DNA
TRBJ2-7	TRBV6-5	14	TRBD1	CASRSTGTAYEQYF	TGTGCCAGCAGATCCACAGGGACAGCCTACGAGCAGTACTTC
TRBJ2-7	TRBV7-9	14	TRBD2	CASSKTSSLYEQYF	TGTGCCAGCAGTAAGACTAGCAGCCTCTACGAGCAGTACTTC
TRBJ1-1	TRBV5-1	12	TRBD1	CASSVDRDEAFF	TGCGCCAGCAGCGTGGACAGGGATGAAGCTTTCTTT
TRBJ2-7	TRBV6-6	15	.	CASSTGIQSSYEQYF	TGTGCCAGCAGTACAGGGATTCAGAGCTCCTACGAGCAGTACTTC
TRBJ2-7	TRBV7-8	15	.	CASSSYHMLAYEQYF	TGTGCCAGCAGCTCATACCACATGCTAGCCTACGAGCAGTACTTC
TRBJ1-2	TRBV18	16	TRBD1	CASSPPGQVSYYGYTF	TGTGCCAGCTCACCACCGGGACAGGTCTCTTACTATGGCTACACCTTC
TRBJ1-6	TRBV5-1	18	TRBD1	CASSLVGQRSSYNSPLHF	TGCGCCAGCAGCTTGGTGGGACAGAGGAGCTCCTATAATTCACCCCTACACTTT
TRBJ2-1	TRBV6-6	16	TRBD1	CASSSFDRGTYNEQFF	TGTGCCAGCAGTTCCTTCGACAGGGGGACGTACAATGAGCAGTTCTTC
TRBJ2-1	TRBV5-1	16	TRBD2	CASSLGAGGSYNEQFF	TGCGCCAGCAGCTTGGGGGCGGGAGGCTCCTACAATGAGCAGTTCTTC
TRBJ1-1	TRBV2	13	TRBD1	CASLNTGTDEAFF	TGTGCCAGCCTCAACACCGGGACAGATGAAGCTTTCTTT
TRBJ1-3	TRBV19	18	TRBD1	CASTVSGQGIPLGNTIYF	TGTGCCAGTACCGTCTCGGGACAGGGTATCCCACTCGGAAACACCATATATTTT
TRBJ2-7	TRBV5-6	13	TRBD1	CASSWDRGYEQYF	TGTGCCAGCAGCTGGGACAGGGGTTACGAGCAGTACTTC
TRBJ2-4	TRBV5-1	16	.	CASSLGERLAKNIQYF	TGCGCCAGCAGCTTAGGCGAGCGGTTAGCCAAAAACATTCAGTACTTC
TRBJ1-2	TRBV6-5	14	TRBD1	CASSQPDRVAGYTF	TGTGCCAGCAGTCAACCAGACAGGGTAGCCGGCTACACCTTC
TRBJ2-7	TRBV19	16	TRBD2	CASSIGGGAGFYEQYF	TGTGCCAGTAGTATTGGCGGGGGGGCTGGGTTCTACGAGCAGTACTTC
TRBJ1-1	TRBV7-9	12	TRBD1	CASSLETGGSFF	TGTGCCAGCAGCTTAGAGACAGGGGGATCTTTCTTT
TRBJ1-2	TRBV7-2	15	TRBD1	CASSSQTGPNYGYTF	TGTGCCAGCAGCTCCCAGACAGGGCCTAACTATGGCTACACCTTC
TRBJ2-3	TRBV6-6	15	TRBD1	CASSLTTGGADTQYF	TGTGCCAGCAGTTTAACTACAGGGGGCGCAGATACGCAGTATTTT
TRBJ2-5	TRBV27	16	.	CASSLGAGVLQETQYF	TGTGCCAGCAGTTTAGGAGCAGGGGTATTGCAGGAGACCCAGTACTTC
TRBJ2-5	TRBV9	15	TRBD1	CASSVRTGGTETQYF	TGTGCCAGCAGCGTGCGGACAGGGGGCACGGAGACCCAGTACTTC
TRBJ2-1	TRBV6-4	14	.	CASSDSRGRNEQFF	TGTGCCAGCAGTGATAGCCGGGGGAGGAATGAGCAGTTCTTC
TRBJ2-7	TRBV7-9	14	.	CASSLPGFYYEQYF	TGTGCCAGCAGCTTACCAGGATTCTACTACGAGCAGTACTTC
TRBJ2-3	TRBV25-1	14	.	CASASPRSTDTQYF	TGTGCCAGCGCCTCACCGCGGTCCACAGATACGCAGTATTTT
TRBJ1-5	TRBV2	14	TRBD1	CASSFQGADQPQHF	TGTGCCAGCAGTTTCCAGGGGGCGGATCAGCCCCAGCATTTT
TRBJ1-2	TRBV6-5	13	.	CASSYKGDYGYTF	TGTGCCAGCAGTTACAAGGGGGACTATGGCTACACCTTC
TRBJ1-5	TRBV29-1	13	TRBD1	CSVGQGPNQPQHF	TGCAGCGTCGGACAGGGGCCGAATCAGCCCCAGCATTTT
TRBJ1-2	TRBV5-1	16	TRBD1	CASRTVTGGAGYGYTF	TGCGCCAGCAGAACCGTCACAGGGGGCGCGGGATATGGCTACACCTTC
TRBJ2-3	TRBV4-1	15	TRBD2	CASHGLAGVTDTQYF	TGCGCCAGCCATGGACTAGCGGGAGTCACAGATACGCAGTATTTT
TRBJ1-1	TRBV10-3	14	.	CAIMETAANTEAFF	TGTGCCATCATGGAAACGGCGGCGAACACTGAAGCTTTCTTT
TRBJ1-2	TRBV18	14	.	CASSPEVRNYGYTF	TGTGCCAGCTCACCCGAAGTCCGGAACTATGGCTACACCTTC
TRBJ1-5	TRBV2	14	.	CASNGMSGLQPQHF	TGTGCCAGCAACGGCATGTCAGGGCTTCAGCCCCAGCATTTT
TRBJ1-4	TRBV28	14	TRBD1	CASKPGQANEKLFF	TGTGCCAGCAAACCGGGACAGGCAAATGAAAAACTGTTTTTT
TRBJ1-1	TRBV19	14	.	CASSMTFFHTEAFF	TGTGCCAGTAGTATGACATTCTTTCACACTGAAGCTTTCTTT
TRBJ1-1	TRBV6-1	15	.	CASRTSGRGNTEAFF	TGTGCCAGCAGAACCTCAGGTCGGGGGAACACTGAAGCTTTCTTT
TRBJ1-2	TRBV7-2	14	TRBD1	CASSLGTGPYGYTF	TGTGCCAGCAGCTTGGGGACAGGGCCCTATGGCTACACCTTC
TRBJ1-1	TRBV25-1	13	.	CASSDGRVTEAFF	TGTGCCAGCAGTGATGGGAGGGTCACTGAAGCTTTCTTT
TRBJ2-3	TRBV19	16	TRBD2	CASSSRGAGGPDTQYF	TGTGCCAGTAGCTCCCGGGGCGCGGGGGGTCCAGATACGCAGTATTTT